This T cell receptor beta chain stems from a study (TCRdb year 2016). Library generation was performed with RT-PCR. The run used an Illumina MiSeq. The public reads were reanalyzed by TCRdb: fastp trimming at Q25, MiXCR alignment, in-frame beta chains only. Identical CDR3 proteins give one entry, which carries the most common genes and DNA. The sample data list about 700,000 distinct CDR3 sequences, and 12% to 15% of these were observed just once. The ten largest clones capture about 3.9% of the sample. The CDR1 and CDR2 encoded by the germline V gene are MGHDK and SYGVNS. Counted from cysteine to phenylalanine, this CDR3 has 14 amino acids. Only CDR3 DNA is held: 42 bases, read in frame from base 1. The V and J ends are trimmed by 7 bases and 3 bases, leaving 16 bases between them. In this sample, this clonotype turned up many times. Its antigen is unknown. Base qualities are not provided; no much larger clone lies one nucleotide away.

Sequenced sample: memory CD4+ T cells from blood. The sequence derives from a female donor in good health, serving as a healthy control. The chain employs TRBV25-1 and TRBJ2-7, with an unclear D gene assignment. The base sequence is TGTGCCAGCACCCCCGGGCATAAAGGCTACGAGCAGTACTTC. This encodes CASTPGHKGYEQYF.